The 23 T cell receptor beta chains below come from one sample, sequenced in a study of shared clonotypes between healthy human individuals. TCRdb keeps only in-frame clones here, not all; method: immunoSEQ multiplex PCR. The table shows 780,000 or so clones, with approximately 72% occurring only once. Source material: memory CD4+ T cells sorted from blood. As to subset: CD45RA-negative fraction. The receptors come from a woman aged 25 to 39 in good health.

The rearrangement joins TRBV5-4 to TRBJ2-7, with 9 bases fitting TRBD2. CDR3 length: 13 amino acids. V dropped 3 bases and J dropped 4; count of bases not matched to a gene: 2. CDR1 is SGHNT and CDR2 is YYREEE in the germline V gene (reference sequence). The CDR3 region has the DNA TGTGCCAGCAGCTATAGCGGGAGTTACGAGCAGTACTTC. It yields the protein CASSYSGSYEQYF.

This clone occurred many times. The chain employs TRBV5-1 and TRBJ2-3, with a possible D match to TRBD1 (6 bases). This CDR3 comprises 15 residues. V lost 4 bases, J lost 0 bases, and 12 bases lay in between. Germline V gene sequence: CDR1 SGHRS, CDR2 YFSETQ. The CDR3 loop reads CASSIGQLSTDTQYF. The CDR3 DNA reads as TGCGCCAGCAGCATTGGACAGTTGAGCACAGATACGCAGTATTTT.

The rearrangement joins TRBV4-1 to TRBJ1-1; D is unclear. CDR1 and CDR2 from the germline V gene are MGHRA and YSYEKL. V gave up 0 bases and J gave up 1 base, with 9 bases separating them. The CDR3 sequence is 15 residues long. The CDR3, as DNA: TGCGCCAGCAGCCAAGACGGCAGAGAGAACACTGAAGCTTTCTTT. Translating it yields CASSQDGRENTEAFF.

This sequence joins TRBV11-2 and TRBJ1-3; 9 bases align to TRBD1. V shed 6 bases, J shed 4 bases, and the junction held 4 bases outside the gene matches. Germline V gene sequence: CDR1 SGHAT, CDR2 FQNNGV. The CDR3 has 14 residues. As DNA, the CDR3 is TGTGCCAGCAGGGCGGACAGGGGAGGAAACACCATATATTTT. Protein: CASRADRGGNTIYF.

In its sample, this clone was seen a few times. CDR3 sequence: CASSGIGGQFF. In DNA, the CDR3 is TGTGCCAGCAGTGGAATAGGGGGGCAGTTCTTC. V gene TRBV25-1 combines with J gene TRBJ2-1, with D tentatively TRBD1 (6 bases). Deletions cut 4 bases from V and 12 bases from J, with 10 bases between. In germline, CDR1 is MGHDK, CDR2 SYGVNS. The CDR3 has 11 amino acids.

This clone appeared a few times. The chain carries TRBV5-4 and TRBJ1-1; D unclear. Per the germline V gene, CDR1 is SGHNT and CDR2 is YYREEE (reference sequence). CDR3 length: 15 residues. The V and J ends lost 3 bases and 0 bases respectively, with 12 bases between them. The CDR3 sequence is CASSSETTMNTEAFF. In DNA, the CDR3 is TGTGCCAGCAGCTCGGAGACGACGATGAACACTGAAGCTTTCTTT.

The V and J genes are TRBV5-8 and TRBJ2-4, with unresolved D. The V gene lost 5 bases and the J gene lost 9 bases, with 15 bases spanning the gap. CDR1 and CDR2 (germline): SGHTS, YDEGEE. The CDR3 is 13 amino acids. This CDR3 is CASRGGPGGIQYF. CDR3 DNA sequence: TGTGCCAGCAGGGGTGGACCGGGCGGCATTCAGTACTTC.

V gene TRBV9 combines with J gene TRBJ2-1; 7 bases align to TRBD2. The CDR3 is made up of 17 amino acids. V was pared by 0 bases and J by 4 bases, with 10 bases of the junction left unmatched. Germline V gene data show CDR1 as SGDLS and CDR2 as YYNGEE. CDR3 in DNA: TGTGCCAGCAGCGTAGGGGGCGGGAGTAGTACATACAATGAGCAGTTCTTC. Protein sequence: CASSVGGGSSTYNEQFF.

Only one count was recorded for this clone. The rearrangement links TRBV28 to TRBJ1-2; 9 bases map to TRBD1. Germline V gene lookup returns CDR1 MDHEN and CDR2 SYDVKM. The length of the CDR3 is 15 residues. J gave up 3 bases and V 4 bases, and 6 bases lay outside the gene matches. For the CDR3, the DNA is TGTGCCAGCAGTTCCTCTTGGACAGGGGACTATGGCTACACCTTC. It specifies CASSSSWTGDYGYTF.

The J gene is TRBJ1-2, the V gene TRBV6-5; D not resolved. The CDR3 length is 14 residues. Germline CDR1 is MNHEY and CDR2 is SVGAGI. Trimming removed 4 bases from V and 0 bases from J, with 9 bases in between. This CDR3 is CASSSRRANYGYTF. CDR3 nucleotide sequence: TGTGCCAGCAGTTCACGCAGAGCTAACTATGGCTACACCTTC.

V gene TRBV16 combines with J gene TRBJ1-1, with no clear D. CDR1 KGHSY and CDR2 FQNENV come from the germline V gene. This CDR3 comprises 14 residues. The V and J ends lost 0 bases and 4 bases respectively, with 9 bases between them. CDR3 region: CASSQSGLGTEAFF. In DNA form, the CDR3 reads TGTGCCAGCAGCCAATCGGGTCTAGGCACTGAAGCTTTCTTT.

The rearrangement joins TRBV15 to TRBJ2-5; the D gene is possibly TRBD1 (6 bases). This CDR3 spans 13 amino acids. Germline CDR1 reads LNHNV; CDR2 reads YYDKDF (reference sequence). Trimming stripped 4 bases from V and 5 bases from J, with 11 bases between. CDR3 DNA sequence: TGTGCCACCAGCACCGGCCAGGGGGAGACCCAGTACTTC. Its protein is CATSTGQGETQYF.

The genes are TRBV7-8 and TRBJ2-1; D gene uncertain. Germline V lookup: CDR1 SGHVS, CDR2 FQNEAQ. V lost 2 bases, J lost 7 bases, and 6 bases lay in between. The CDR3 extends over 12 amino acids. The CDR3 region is CASSLNSNEQFF. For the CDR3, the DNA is TGTGCCAGCAGCTTAAATTCAAATGAGCAGTTCTTC.

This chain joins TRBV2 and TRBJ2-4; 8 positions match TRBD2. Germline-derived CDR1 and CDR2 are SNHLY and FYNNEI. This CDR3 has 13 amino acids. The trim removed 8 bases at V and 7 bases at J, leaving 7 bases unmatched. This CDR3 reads CASLELAENIQYF. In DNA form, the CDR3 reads TGTGCCAGCCTGGAACTAGCGGAGAACATTCAGTACTTC.

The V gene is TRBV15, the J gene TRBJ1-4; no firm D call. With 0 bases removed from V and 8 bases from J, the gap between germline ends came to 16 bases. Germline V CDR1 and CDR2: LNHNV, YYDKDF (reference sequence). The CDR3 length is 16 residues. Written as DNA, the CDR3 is TGTGCCACCAGCAGAGATAGTAACTTACCCAGAGAAAAACTGTTTTTT. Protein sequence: CATSRDSNLPREKLFF.

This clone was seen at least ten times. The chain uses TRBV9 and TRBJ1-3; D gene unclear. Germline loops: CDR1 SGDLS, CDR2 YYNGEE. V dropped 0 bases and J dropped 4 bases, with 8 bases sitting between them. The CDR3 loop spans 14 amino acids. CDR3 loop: CASSVEMAGNTIYF. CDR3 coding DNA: TGTGCCAGCAGCGTAGAGATGGCGGGAAACACCATATATTTT.

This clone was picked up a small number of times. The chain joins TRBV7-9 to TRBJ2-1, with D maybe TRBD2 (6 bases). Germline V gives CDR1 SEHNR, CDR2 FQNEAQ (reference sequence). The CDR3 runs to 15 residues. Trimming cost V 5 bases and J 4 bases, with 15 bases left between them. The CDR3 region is CASSPVGLQYNEQFF. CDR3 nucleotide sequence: TGTGCCAGCAGCCCTGTAGGACTACAATACAATGAGCAGTTCTTC.

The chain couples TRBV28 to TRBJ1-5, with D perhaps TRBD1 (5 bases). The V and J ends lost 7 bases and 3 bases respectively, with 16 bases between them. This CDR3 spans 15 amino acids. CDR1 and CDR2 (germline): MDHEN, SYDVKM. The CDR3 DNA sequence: TGTGCCAGCATACGGGCAGGGAGTCACAATCAGCCCCAGCATTTT. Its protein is CASIRAGSHNQPQHF.

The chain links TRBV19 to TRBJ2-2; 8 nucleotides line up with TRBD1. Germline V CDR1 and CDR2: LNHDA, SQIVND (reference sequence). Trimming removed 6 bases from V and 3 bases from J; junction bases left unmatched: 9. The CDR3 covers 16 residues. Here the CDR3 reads CASSPDRGRDTGELFF. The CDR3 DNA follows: TGTGCCAGTAGCCCCGACAGGGGCAGGGACACCGGGGAGCTGTTTTTT.

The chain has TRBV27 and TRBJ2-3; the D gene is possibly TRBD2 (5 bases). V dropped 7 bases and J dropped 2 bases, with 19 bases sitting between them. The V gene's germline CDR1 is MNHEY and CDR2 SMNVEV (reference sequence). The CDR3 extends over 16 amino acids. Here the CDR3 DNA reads TGTGCCAGCATAAGTTTGGGGAAGGAGGACACAGATACGCAGTATTTT. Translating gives CASISLGKEDTDTQYF.

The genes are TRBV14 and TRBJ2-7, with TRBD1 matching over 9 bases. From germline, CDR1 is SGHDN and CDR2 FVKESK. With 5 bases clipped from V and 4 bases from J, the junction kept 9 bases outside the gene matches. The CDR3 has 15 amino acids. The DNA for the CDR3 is TGTGCCAGCAGCGCCGGCCGGGACAGGGAGTACGAGCAGTACTTC. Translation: CASSAGRDREYEQYF.

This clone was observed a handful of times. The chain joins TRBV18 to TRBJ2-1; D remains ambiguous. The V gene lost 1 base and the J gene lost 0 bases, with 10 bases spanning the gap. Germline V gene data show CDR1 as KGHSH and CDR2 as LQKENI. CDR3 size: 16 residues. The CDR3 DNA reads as TGTGCCAGCTCACCACGGCCTATCTTCTCCTACAATGAGCAGTTCTTC. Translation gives CASSPRPIFSYNEQFF.

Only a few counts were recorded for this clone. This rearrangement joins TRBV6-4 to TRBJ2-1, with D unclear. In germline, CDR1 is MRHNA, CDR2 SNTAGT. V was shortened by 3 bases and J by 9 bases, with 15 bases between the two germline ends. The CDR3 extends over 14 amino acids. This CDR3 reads CASSEQPTYGEQFF. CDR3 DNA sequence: TGTGCCAGCAGTGAGCAACCTACCTACGGTGAGCAGTTCTTC.